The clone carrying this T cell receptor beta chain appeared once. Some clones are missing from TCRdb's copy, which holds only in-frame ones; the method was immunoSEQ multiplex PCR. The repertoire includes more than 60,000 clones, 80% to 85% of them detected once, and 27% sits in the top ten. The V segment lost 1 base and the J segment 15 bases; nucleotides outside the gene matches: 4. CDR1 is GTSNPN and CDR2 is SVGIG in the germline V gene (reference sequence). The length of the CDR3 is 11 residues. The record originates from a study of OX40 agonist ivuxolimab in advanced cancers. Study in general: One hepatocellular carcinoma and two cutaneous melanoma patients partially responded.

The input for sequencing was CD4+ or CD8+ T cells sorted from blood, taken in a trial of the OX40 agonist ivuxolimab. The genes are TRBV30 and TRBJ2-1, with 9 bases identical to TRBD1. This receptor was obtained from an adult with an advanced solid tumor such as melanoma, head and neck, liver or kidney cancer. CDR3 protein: CAWSAGTGLFF. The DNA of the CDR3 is TGTGCCTGGAGTGCCGGGACAGGGCTGTTCTTC.